These 20 T cell receptor beta chains were all obtained from the same sample, sequenced in a study of early T cells in non-severe SARS-CoV-2 infection. MiXCR, run by TCRdb on the 5' RACE reads, gives a single entry per CDR3 protein. The sample contains 87,000 or so distinct CDR3 sequences, around 15% of which appear only once. Sequenced input: whole blood. These TCRs come from an adult who was a healthcare worker with PCR-confirmed SARS-CoV-2 infection or an uninfected control (not recorded which).

The chain carries TRBV12-3 or TRBV12-4 and TRBJ1-1; 7 positions agree with TRBD1. The CDR3 runs to 16 residues. The V and J ends lost 1 base and 2 bases, in that order; junction bases with no gene match: 7. The DNA of the CDR3 is TGTGCCAGCAGTTTAGGATGGCAGGGGGTTAACACTGAAGCTTTCTTT. Translation gives CASSLGWQGVNTEAFF.

This clonotype has at least ten counts. The chain employs TRBV6-6 and TRBJ1-2; no definite D call. V lost 8 bases, J lost 2 bases, and 15 bases lay in between. From germline, CDR1 is MNHNY and CDR2 SVGAGI (reference sequence). The CDR3 loop spans 14 amino acids. The CDR3 DNA follows: TGTGCCAGCCGCCCCGGGTCGGCCAACTATGGCTACACCTTC. Its protein is CASRPGSANYGYTF.

This clonotype was seen a handful of times. This rearrangement joins TRBV11-2 to TRBJ2-1; D gene unclear. Between the trimmed V and J ends, which lost 5 bases and 5 bases, there was a span of 16 bases. In germline, CDR1 is SGHAT, CDR2 FQNNGV. This CDR3 comprises 15 residues. The CDR3 region is CASSPQGMVNNEQFF. The DNA for the CDR3 is TGTGCCAGCAGCCCCCAAGGGATGGTAAACAATGAGCAGTTCTTC.

This clonotype was seen a few times. The chain employs TRBV4-1 and TRBJ2-1; no firm D call. Germline V lookup: CDR1 MGHRA, CDR2 YSYEKL. The CDR3 runs 14 residues. V was pared by 0 bases and J by 3 bases, with 6 bases between. CDR3 amino acids: CASSQEENYNEQFF. The CDR3 coding sequence is TGCGCCAGCAGCCAAGAGGAGAACTACAATGAGCAGTTCTTC.

This rearrangement joins TRBV4-2 to TRBJ2-4, with 13 bases fitting TRBD2. This CDR3 has 17 residues. V was clipped by 4 bases and J by 2 bases; unmatched bases: 5. Germline values: CDR1 LGHNA, CDR2 YNFKEQ. Here the CDR3 DNA reads TGTGCCAGCAGCCCCGGACTAGCGGGGGACACCAAAAACATTCAGTACTTC. Encoded protein: CASSPGLAGDTKNIQYF.

CDR3 DNA sequence: TGTGCCAGCAGTGAGGCTGTGCAGGGGGATACGCAGTATTTT. Protein: CASSEAVQGDTQYF. This rearrangement joins TRBV12-3 or TRBV12-4 to TRBJ2-3; tentative D call: TRBD1 (6 bases). The length of the CDR3 is 14 residues. Trimming shortened V by 5 bases and J by 6 bases, and 15 bases separated the two germline ends.

The chain couples TRBV7-9 to TRBJ2-7; TRBD1 is a possible D gene (6 bases). CDR3 length: 14 residues. The germline V gene has CDR1 SEHNR and CDR2 FQNEAQ (reference sequence). The germline V and J ends were trimmed by 1 base and 5 bases, with 12 bases remaining between them. CDR3 sequence (DNA): TGTGCCAGCAGCTTAGACAGGGCTACCGACGAGCAGTACTTC. Encoded protein: CASSLDRATDEQYF.

A few counts support this clonotype. The rearrangement joins TRBV28 to TRBJ2-7; D gene unclear. CDR3 length equals 15 residues. V was trimmed by 5 bases and J by 6 bases, leaving 20 bases between them. Germline lookup yields CDR1 MDHEN and CDR2 SYDVKM. This CDR3 is CASSLPALGSREQYF. The CDR3 DNA reads as TGTGCCAGCAGTCTACCCGCGCTTGGAAGCCGCGAGCAGTACTTC.

This clonotype was picked up many times. V usage is TRBV6-2 or TRBV6-3 and J usage is TRBJ1-1; D is unresolved. Germline-derived CDR1 and CDR2 are MNHEY and SVGEGT. The CDR3 has 13 residues. V lost 3 bases and J lost 5, with 10 bases in between. This chain's CDR3 is CASSYGRSTEAFF. CDR3 coding DNA: TGTGCCAGCAGTTATGGGCGCAGTACTGAAGCTTTCTTT.

This clonotype came up a few times. V and J are TRBV3-1 and TRBJ1-1; D remains unclear. Germline V gene lookup returns CDR1 LGHDT and CDR2 YNNKEL (reference sequence). The V end lost 0 bases, the J end lost 1 base, and 3 bases lay between the germline ends. CDR3 length: 13 residues. The CDR3 DNA reads as TGTGCCAGCAGCCAAGACCCGAACACTGAAGCTTTCTTT. It is translated as CASSQDPNTEAFF.

This chain connects TRBV12-3 or TRBV12-4 to TRBJ2-7; 8 bases fit TRBD2. V lost 4 bases to trimming and J lost 0 bases; unmatched junction nucleotides: 5. The CDR3 has 15 amino acids. CDR3 nucleotides: TGTGCCAGCAGTTCCCTCGGGGGGGGCTCCTACGAGCAGTACTTC. Translation gives CASSSLGGGSYEQYF.

This clonotype showed up just a few times. The chain links TRBV7-9 to TRBJ1-1; possibly TRBD1 for D (5 bases). Trimming shortened V by 6 bases and J by 6 bases, and 17 bases separated the two germline ends. This CDR3 contains 14 residues. Germline loops: CDR1 SEHNR, CDR2 FQNEAQ (reference sequence). CDR3 region: CASRLTYLGAEAFF. CDR3 DNA: TGTGCCAGCAGACTAACCTACCTGGGGGCTGAAGCTTTCTTT.

This chain connects TRBV7-9 to TRBJ2-7, with D uncertain. CDR1 is SEHNR, CDR2 FQNEAQ, per germline (reference sequence). The CDR3 totals 15 residues. V shed 0 bases and J shed 2 bases, with 11 bases lying between them. CDR3 sequence: CASSLAAGLTYEQYF. CDR3 sequence (DNA): TGTGCCAGCAGCTTAGCTGCCGGGTTAACCTACGAGCAGTACTTC.

In its sample, this clonotype was seen many times. The chain carries TRBV28 and TRBJ1-5; D unresolved. Germline V gene data show CDR1 as MDHEN and CDR2 as SYDVKM. With 7 bases removed from V and 5 bases from J, the gap between germline ends came to 9 bases. The CDR3 contains 12 residues. Written as DNA, the CDR3 is TGTGCCAGCAAAGAGGCGGATCAGCCCCAGCATTTT. Its protein product is CASKEADQPQHF.

The chain carries TRBV7-6 and TRBJ2-7; TRBD2 is a possible D gene (6 bases). V was pared by 5 bases and J by 3 bases, with 11 bases between. The CDR3 is 13 residues long. Germline assignment: CDR1 SGHVS and CDR2 FNYEAQ. Here the CDR3 DNA reads TGTGCCAGCAGCCCCTCCGGGAGCTACGAGCAGTACTTC. Translation gives CASSPSGSYEQYF. The full variable domain, its missing parts supplied by reference TRBV7-6 and TRBJ2-7, is GAGVSQSPRYKVTKRGQDVALRCDPISGHVSLYWYRQALGQGPEFLTYFNYEAQQDKSGLPNDRFSAERPEGSISTLTIQRTEQRDSAMYRCASSPSGSYEQYFGPGTRLTVT.

This rearrangement joins TRBV19 to TRBJ1-2; TRBD1 matches at 7 bases. Trimming at V came to 7 bases and at J to 4 bases, leaving 3 bases not matched to a gene. The CDR3 loop spans 12 amino acids. Germline V gene data show CDR1 as LNHDA and CDR2 as SQIVND (reference sequence). In nucleotides, the CDR3 is TGTGCCAGTACGTCAGGGGGCTATGGCTACACCTTC. Protein sequence: CASTSGGYGYTF.

The CDR3 is CASSLAGANTEAFF. CDR3 DNA sequence: TGTGCCAGCAGCTTAGCAGGGGCGAACACTGAAGCTTTCTTT. This chain uses TRBV7-9 with TRBJ1-1; a weak D match, TRBD1 (5 bases). Germline loops: CDR1 SEHNR, CDR2 FQNEAQ (reference sequence). The CDR3 totals 14 residues. The V gene lost 0 bases and the J gene lost 1 base, with 6 bases spanning the gap.

The V call is TRBV7-2, the J call TRBJ1-1, with D possibly matching TRBD1 (5 bases). CDR1 SGHTA and CDR2 FQGNSA come from the germline V gene. Deletions cut 5 bases from V and 3 bases from J, with 13 bases between. This CDR3 spans 14 amino acids. CDR3 in DNA: TGTGCCAGCAGCCCAGGGACGTACGACACTGAAGCTTTCTTT. It yields the protein CASSPGTYDTEAFF. The whole variable domain, filled in from reference TRBV7-2 and TRBJ1-1, reads GAGVSQSPSNKVTEKGKDVELRCDPISGHTALYWYRQSLGQGLEFLIYFQGNSAPDKSGLPSDRFSAERTGGSVSTLTIQRTQQEDSAVYLCASSPGTYDTEAFFGQGTRLTVV.

There are a few counts of this clonotype. The chain joins TRBV6-6 to TRBJ1-2; D is unresolved. The CDR3 consists of 13 residues. Germline V gives CDR1 MNHNY, CDR2 SVGAGI (reference sequence). Trimming pared 3 bases from V and 4 bases from J, leaving 9 bases between. The CDR3 nucleotides are TGTGCCAGCAGTTATCTAGGATCCTATGGCTACACCTTC. It is translated as CASSYLGSYGYTF.

Only a few counts were recorded for this clonotype. This rearrangement joins TRBV27 to TRBJ2-2; TRBD2 matches at 12 bases. CDR1 MNHEY and CDR2 SMNVEV come from the germline V gene (reference sequence). The CDR3 covers 16 residues. The V and J ends lost 3 bases and 9 bases, in that order; junction bases with no gene match: 8. CDR3 region: CASSFVASGGARELFF. CDR3 nucleotide sequence: TGTGCCAGCAGTTTCGTGGCTAGCGGGGGGGCGCGGGAGCTGTTTTTT.